This TCR beta chain came from a study of chemoradiotherapy in HPV16-positive cancers. The assay was immunoSEQ multiplex PCR, and TCRdb's table has in-frame clones only and misses some. The sample shows approximately 2,000 clones, roughly nine tenths of them seen only once. V lost 4 bases and J lost 0, with 10 bases in between. CDR3 length: 16 amino acids. Germline assignment: CDR1 SGHTA and CDR2 FQGNSA. Here the sequenced sample was tumor tissue, taken from a patient who underwent chemoradiotherapy. The V gene is TRBV7-2, the J gene TRBJ2-6; D is unclear. The TCR was taken from a human donor with HPV-associated anogenital cancer. CDR3 sequence: CASSYRPASGANVLTF. The CDR3 nucleotides are TGTGCCAGCAGCTACCGGCCCGCCTCTGGGGCCAACGTCCTGACTTTC.